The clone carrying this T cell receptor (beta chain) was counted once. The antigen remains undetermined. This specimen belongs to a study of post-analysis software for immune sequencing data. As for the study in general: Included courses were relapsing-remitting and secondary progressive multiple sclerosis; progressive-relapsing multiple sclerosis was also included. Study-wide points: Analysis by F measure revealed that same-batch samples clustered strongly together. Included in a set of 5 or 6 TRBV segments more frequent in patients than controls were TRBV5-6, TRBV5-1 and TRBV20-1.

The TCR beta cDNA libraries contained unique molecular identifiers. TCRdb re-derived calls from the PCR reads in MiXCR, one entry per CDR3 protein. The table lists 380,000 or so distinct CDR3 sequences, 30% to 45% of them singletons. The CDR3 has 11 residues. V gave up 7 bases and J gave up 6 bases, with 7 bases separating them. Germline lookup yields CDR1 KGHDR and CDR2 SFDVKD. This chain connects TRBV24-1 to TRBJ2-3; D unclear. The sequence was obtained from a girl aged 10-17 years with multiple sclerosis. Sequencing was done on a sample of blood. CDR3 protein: CATSLGDTQYF. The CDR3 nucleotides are TGTGCCACCAGCCTCGGGGATACGCAGTATTTT.